This T cell receptor beta chain emerged from a study of blood T cell repertoires in COVID-19. Across the whole study: Sources were T cells, B-cell-depleted T cells, or PBMCs; the material itself was cDNA or gDNA.

As handled by the study authors: By means of reference gene primer amplification, nucleated cell counts were estimated. Data came from immunoSEQ multiplex PCR; TCRdb stores just in-frame clones and leaves some out. The V and J calls and clone size were taken over from that table, and D and trimming were inferred from the DNA. The repertoire holds some 100,000 clones, with roughly nine tenths as singletons. Germline CDR1 reads SGHNT; CDR2 reads YYREEE (reference sequence). With 4 bases clipped from V and 7 bases from J, the junction kept 5 bases outside the gene matches. The CDR3 sequence is 14 residues long.

This sequence joins TRBV5-4 and TRBJ1-4; 9 bases fit TRBD1. The sequence was obtained from a man in his forties or fifties with acute or convalescent COVID-19. What was sequenced was peripheral blood. CDR3 DNA: TGTGCCAGCAGCCTAGGGACAGGGCCTGAAAAACTGTTTTTT. It is translated as CASSLGTGPEKLFF.